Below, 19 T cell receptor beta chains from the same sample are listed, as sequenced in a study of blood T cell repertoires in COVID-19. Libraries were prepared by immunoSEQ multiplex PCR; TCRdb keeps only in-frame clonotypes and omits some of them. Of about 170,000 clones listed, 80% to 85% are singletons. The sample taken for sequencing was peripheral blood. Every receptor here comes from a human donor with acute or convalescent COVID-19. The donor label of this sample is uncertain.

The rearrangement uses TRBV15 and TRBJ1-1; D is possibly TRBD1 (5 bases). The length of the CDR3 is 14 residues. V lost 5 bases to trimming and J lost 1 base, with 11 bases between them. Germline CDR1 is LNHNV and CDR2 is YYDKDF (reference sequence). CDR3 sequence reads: CATSARTGNTEAFF. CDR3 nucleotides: TGTGCCACCAGCGCCCGTACAGGGAACACTGAAGCTTTCTTT.

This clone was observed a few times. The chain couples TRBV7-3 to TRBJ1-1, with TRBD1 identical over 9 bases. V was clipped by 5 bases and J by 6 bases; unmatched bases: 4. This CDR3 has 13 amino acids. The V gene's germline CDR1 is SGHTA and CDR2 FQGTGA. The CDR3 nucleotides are TGTGCCAGCAGCACCGACAGGGGGGCTGAAGCTTTCTTT. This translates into CASSTDRGAEAFF.

CDR3 region: CATSVRGTDTQYF. The CDR3 nucleotides are TGTGCCACCAGTGTACGGGGCACAGATACGCAGTATTTT. The rearrangement uses TRBV24-1 and TRBJ2-3; no reliable D call. The germline gives CDR1 KGHDR, CDR2 SFDVKD. Trimming took 5 bases from V and 1 from J, leaving 6 bases between them. CDR3 length: 13 residues.

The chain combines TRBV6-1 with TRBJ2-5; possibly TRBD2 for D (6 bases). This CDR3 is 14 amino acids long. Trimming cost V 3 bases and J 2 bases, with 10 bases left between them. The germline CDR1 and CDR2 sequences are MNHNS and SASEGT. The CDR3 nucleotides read TGTGCCAGCAGTGACGGGGGAACTCAAGAGACCCAGTACTTC. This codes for CASSDGGTQETQYF.

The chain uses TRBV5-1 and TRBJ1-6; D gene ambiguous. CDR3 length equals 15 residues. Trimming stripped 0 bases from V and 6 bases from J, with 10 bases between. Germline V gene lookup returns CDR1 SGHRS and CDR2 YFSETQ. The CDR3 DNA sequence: TGCGCCAGCAGCTTGGCGACGGGAACTAATTCACCCCTCCACTTT. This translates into CASSLATGTNSPLHF.

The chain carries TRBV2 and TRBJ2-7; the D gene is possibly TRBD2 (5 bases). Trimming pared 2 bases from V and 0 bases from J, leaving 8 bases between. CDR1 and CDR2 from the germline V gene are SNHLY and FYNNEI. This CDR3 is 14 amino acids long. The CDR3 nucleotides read TGTGCCAGCAGTGAATGGCGGGCCTCCTACGAGCAGTACTTC. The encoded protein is CASSEWRASYEQYF.

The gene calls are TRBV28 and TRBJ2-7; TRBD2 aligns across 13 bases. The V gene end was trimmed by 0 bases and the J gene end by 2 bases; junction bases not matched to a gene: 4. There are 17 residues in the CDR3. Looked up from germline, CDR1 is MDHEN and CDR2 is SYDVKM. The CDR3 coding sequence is TGTGCCAGCAGTTTATGGGGACTAGCGGGACACCCCTACGAGCAGTACTTC. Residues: CASSLWGLAGHPYEQYF.

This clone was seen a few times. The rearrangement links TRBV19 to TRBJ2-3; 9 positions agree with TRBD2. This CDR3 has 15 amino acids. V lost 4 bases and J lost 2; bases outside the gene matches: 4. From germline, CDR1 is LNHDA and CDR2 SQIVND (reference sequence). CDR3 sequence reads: CASSSIAGDTDTQYF. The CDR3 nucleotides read TGTGCCAGTAGTAGCATAGCGGGAGACACAGATACGCAGTATTTT.

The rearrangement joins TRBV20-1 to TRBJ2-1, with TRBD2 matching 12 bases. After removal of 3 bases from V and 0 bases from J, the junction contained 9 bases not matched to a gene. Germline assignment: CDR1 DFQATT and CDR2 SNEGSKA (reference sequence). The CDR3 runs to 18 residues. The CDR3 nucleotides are TGCAGTGCTAGTTGGACGACTAGCGGGAGTCGCTCCTACAATGAGCAGTTCTTC. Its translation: CSASWTTSGSRSYNEQFF.

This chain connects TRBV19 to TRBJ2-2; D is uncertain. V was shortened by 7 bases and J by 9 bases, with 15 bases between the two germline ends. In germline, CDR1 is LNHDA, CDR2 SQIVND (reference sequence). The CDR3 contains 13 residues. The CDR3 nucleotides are TGTGCCAGTAACCCTAGGAGCACATGGGAGCTGTTTTTT. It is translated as CASNPRSTWELFF.

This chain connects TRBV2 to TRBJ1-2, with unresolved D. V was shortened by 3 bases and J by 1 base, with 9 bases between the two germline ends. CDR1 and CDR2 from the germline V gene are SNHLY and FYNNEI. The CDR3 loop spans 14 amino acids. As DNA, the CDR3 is TGTGCCAGCAGTGAGGGCAGCTTTAACTATGGCTACACCTTC. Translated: CASSEGSFNYGYTF.

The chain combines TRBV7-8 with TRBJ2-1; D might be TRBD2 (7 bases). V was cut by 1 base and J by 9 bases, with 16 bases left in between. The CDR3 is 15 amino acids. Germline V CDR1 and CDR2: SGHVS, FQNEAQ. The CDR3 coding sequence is TGTGCCAGCAGCTTAGTCGCGGGGGCCGGGGGTGAGCAGTTCTTC. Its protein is CASSLVAGAGGEQFF.

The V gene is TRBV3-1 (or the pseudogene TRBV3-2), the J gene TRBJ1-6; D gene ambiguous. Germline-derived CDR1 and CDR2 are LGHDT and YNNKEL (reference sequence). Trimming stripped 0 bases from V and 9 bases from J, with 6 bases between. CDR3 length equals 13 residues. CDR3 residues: CASSQDSPSPLHF. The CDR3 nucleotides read TGTGCCAGCAGCCAAGACTCTCCTTCACCCCTCCACTTT.

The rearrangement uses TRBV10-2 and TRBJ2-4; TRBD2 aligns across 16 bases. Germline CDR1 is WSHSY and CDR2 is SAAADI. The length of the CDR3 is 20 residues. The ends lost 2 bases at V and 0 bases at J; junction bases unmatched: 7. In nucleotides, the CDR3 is TGCGCCAGCAGTGAGCCCCCGGGACTAGCGGGAGGGCTAGCCAAAAACATTCAGTACTTC. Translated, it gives CASSEPPGLAGGLAKNIQYF.

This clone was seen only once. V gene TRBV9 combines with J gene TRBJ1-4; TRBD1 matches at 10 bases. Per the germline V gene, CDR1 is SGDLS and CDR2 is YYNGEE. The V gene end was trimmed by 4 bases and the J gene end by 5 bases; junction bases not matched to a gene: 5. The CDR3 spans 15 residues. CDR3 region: CASSSRDRGNEKLFF. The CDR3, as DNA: TGTGCCAGCAGCTCCCGGGACAGGGGAAATGAAAAACTGTTTTTT.

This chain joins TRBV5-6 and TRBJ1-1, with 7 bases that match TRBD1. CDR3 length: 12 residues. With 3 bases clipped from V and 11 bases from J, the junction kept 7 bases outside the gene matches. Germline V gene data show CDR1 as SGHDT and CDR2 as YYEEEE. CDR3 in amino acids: CASSSSTGMAFF. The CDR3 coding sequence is TGTGCCAGCAGCTCCTCGACAGGGATGGCTTTCTTT.

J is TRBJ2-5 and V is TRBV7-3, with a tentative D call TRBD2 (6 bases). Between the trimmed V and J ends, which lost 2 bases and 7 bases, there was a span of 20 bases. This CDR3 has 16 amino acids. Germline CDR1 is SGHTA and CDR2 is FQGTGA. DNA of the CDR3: TGTGCCAGCAGCTTAGGTGGCGCGGTCACCGGGGGGACCCAGTACTTC. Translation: CASSLGGAVTGGTQYF.

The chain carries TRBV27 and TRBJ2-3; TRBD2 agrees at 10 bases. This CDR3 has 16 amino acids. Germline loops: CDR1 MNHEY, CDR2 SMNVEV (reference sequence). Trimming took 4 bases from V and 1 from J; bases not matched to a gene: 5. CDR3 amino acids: CASSSWGLARTDTQYF. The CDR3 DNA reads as TGTGCCAGCAGTTCCTGGGGACTAGCGCGCACAGATACGCAGTATTTT.

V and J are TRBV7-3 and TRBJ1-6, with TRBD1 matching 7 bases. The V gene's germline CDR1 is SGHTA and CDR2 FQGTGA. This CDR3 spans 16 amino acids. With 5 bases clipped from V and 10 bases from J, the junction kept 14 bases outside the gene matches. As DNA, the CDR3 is TGTGCCAGCAGCCCCGAGGTGGGACAGTACTTCTCACCCCTCCACTTT. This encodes CASSPEVGQYFSPLHF.